Listed below are T cell receptor beta chains from one sample, sequenced in a study of blood T cell repertoires in COVID-19. Repertoires were generated with immunoSEQ multiplex PCR, while TCRdb's copy carries only in-frame clones and drops some. The sample gives 230,000 or so clones, 85% of which show up once; approximately 6.6% is in the top ten. The material sequenced was PBMCs or T cells enriched from blood (not recorded which). The receptors were gathered from a woman aged 50 to 60 who had been exposed to COVID-19. The CDR3 runs from the conserved cysteine through the conserved F or W. Fields, in order: V gene, CDR3 protein.

V gene: TRBV28
CDR3 protein: CASSLTRGRLFF

V gene: TRBV7-2
CDR3 protein: CASSSDGRGPYEQYF

V gene: TRBV7-9
CDR3 protein: CASSWQTGGAGGGNEKLFF

V gene: TRBV19
CDR3 protein: CASSTLPGQGSGYTF

V gene: TRBV7-2
CDR3 protein: CASSIAGRGLWPQHF

V gene: TRBV7-2
CDR3 protein: CASSFDASGASYEQYF

V gene: TRBV30
CDR3 protein: CAWSVRGETQYF

V gene: TRBV12-3/TRBV12-4
CDR3 protein: CASSGQGIQPQHF

V gene: TRBV10-2
CDR3 protein: CASSEGEENQPQHF

V gene: TRBV18
CDR3 protein: CASSPGQGFTEAFF

V gene: TRBV2
CDR3 protein: CASSEAHRTDFTDTQYF

V gene: TRBV6-5
CDR3 protein: CASSPFRGGGYTF

V gene: TRBV19
CDR3 protein: CASSYFLEDGYTF

V gene: TRBV3-1/TRBV3-2
CDR3 protein: CASSQGQGRNQPQHF

V gene: TRBV5-1
CDR3 protein: CASSLRDRWVNTEAFF

V gene: TRBV6-5
CDR3 protein: CASSRDQGTEAFF

V gene: TRBV24-1
CDR3 protein: CATSVAGRDTEAFF

V gene: TRBV7-2
CDR3 protein: CASSRGQGGTEAFF

V gene: TRBV11-2
CDR3 protein: CASSLGGIIAANYGYTF

V gene: TRBV6-5
CDR3 protein: CASSLGDSYNSPLHF

V gene: TRBV6-5
CDR3 protein: CASSEGYTEAFF

V gene: TRBV5-6
CDR3 protein: CASSLKYQGDSPLHF

V gene: TRBV9
CDR3 protein: CASSVGARTEAFF

V gene: TRBV11-2
CDR3 protein: CASSLLPRGSRTEAFF

V gene: TRBV19
CDR3 protein: CASSIATGISNQPQHF

V gene: TRBV7-8
CDR3 protein: CASSQTQGATGELFF

V gene: TRBV2
CDR3 protein: CASREGLAGSYEQYF